What follows describes a single TCR beta chain. Its antigen is still unknown. Base qualities are not at hand, and no much larger clone is one base apart. This record belongs to a study of cytomegalovirus exposure and HLA in healthy donors (dated by TCRdb to 2016 to 2017). For the study in its entirety: In an earlier analysis of under 600 of the donors, around 290 Gb of sequence data and 90 million to 120 million unique TCR beta sequences from about 190 million T cells were reported. An early release that covered more than 550 HLA-typed donors contained around 330 gigabases of sequencing data and approximately 85 million unique TCR sequences. Among the approximately 420 genotyped donors, approximately 82% belonged to the genetic ancestry cluster associated with self-reported Caucasian donors. The study aimed to test whether signatures of past pathogen exposure could be identified by cataloging public T cell receptors. The study profiled the T cell repertoires of fewer than 850 subjects by immunosequencing and related them to cytomegalovirus serostatus. Besides the first cohort of roughly 700 subjects, a separate validation cohort made up of around 120 different subjects was used. To predict cytomegalovirus infection status, the study brought together high-throughput TCR immunosequencing, statistical association of individual TCRs with disease status, and machine learning. A later analysis re-examined previously published TCR beta repertoires from more than 550 donors and added high-resolution HLA genotyping to investigate patterns of TCR occurrence. Rather than using new phenotypic data, the later analysis identified candidate immune exposures from TCR beta sequences and from how often those sequences occurred across donors. To decide whether each TCR beta V gene segment behaved as functional or pseudogenic, an earlier analysis of some 570 of the donors relied on high-throughput TCR beta sequencing. Donor age, sex, ethnicity and CMV serostatus were collected together with the repertoire data. Genome-wide SNP genotypes for about 65% of the roughly 670 donors were used in a later genetic analysis, which treated that subset as a discovery cohort. All discovery cohort repertoires had been generated using a single sequencing platform. HLA typing included class I and class II loci at four-digit resolution. Typing coverage differed by locus: A, B, C, DRB1 and DQB1 were typed in about 629-630 donors, DQA1 in about 560, DPA1 in roughly 590, and DPB1 in just under 490. Five DR-DQ haplotypes were treated as single units for association and clustering because of strong linkage in the cohort. Among roughly 370 genotyped donors of the cohort, an average of around 240,000 unique TCR beta nucleotide sequences were sequenced per donor, about a sixth of them non-productive.

Results and caveats for the whole study, not just this receptor: In an earlier analysis of 450 to 750 of the donors, most TCR beta V segments appeared in productive rearrangements about 90% or about 30% of the time, broadly matching IMGT annotations. Some IMGT-functional V segments, including TRBV6-2 and TRBV6-3, could not be told apart with the 87-base-pair reads, so those segments were excluded. Across donors, most TCR sequences were observed very rarely, whereas some public TCRs were present in many individuals. The classifier was reported to diagnose cytomegalovirus status with high specificity and sensitivity in both the original cohort and the validation cohort. Specific HLA alleles were associated with around 18,000 TCR beta sequences at a false discovery rate of 0.05 in a later analysis. Because HLA typing was unavailable for some donors at each locus, only the typed subset was used in association tests. The sequencing pipeline was judged likely to have produced a cluster of highly shared sequence variants as a technical artifact. A further reported finding was that TCR beta sequences accurately predicted the HLA-A and HLA-B alleles for most subjects in the first cohort. The authors suggested that the approach could potentially be generalized to other disease states and immunological phenotypes. Immune exposure information for the cohort was limited to CMV serostatus. Several of the top co-occurrence clusters appeared to be linked to parvovirus B19, influenza, CMV and Epstein-Barr virus, according to a later analysis. A later analysis found that TCR association rates varied across HLA loci, with DRB1 alleles showing the most associated TCRs and HLA-C alleles the fewest. The study listed 150 to 200 TCR beta chains as associated with cytomegalovirus. Compared with the roughly 670-donor mean, donors in an Asian-associated ancestry cluster had fewer N-insertions in productive TCRs, according to a later genetic analysis. Because counts were too low, about 15 rarely observed V segments, including chromosome 9 orphons, were left out of the earlier analysis of a few hundred of the donors. A later genetic analysis associated a missense DCLRE1C variant with V-gene and J-gene trimming of TCR beta chains, and an independent cohort replicated the association. Compared with equally common non-associated chains, HLA-associated TCR beta chains in a later analysis were more clonally expanded and had lower generation probabilities. A later analysis found that most CMV-associated TCR beta chains appeared HLA-restricted, with HLA associations seemingly driven largely by CMV exposure. Roughly uniform sequencing depth across donors was assumed in presence/absence analyses, although this assumption may not hold. When HLA alleles, especially DR and DQ, strongly co-occurred, TCR associations were difficult to assign to individual alleles. In this cohort, only TCR beta chains were sequenced, and detectable features were limited by the absence of alpha or paired-chain data. Linkage disequilibrium might explain the correlated functional status among segregating V segments, but an unknown experimental factor could not be excluded. In vitro tests confirmed that three of the cytomegalovirus-associated TCR beta chains recognize cytomegalovirus antigens.

Receptor libraries were prepared by the immunoSEQ multiplex PCR assay. A mixture of 60 forward primers for TCR Vbeta segments and 13 reverse primers for TCR Jbeta segments was used in the multiplex PCR. Amplification of the CDR3 region of rearranged TCR beta genes was performed with a multiplex PCR assay on genomic DNA. The Illumina HiSeq System was used to sequence the amplified TCR beta libraries as 87-base-pair reads. Turning to the authors' computational methods: In a later analysis, tens of millions of unique TCR beta chains were counted across the roughly 670 repertoires, and approximately 11 million of these chains were shared by at least two donors. Raw reads were error-corrected and collapsed into unique sequences with a nearest-neighbor algorithm that merged closely related sequences to remove PCR and sequencing errors. To assign V, D and J gene segments, CDR3 sequences were aligned to IMGT reference sequences. For a sequence to be retained, a match of at least six nucleotides was required to both a V gene segment and a J gene segment. A rearrangement was called productive if the CDR3 had no stop codons and remained in frame with V and J, and every other rearrangement was called non-productive. Following IMGT convention, CDR3 was defined as the stretch from the second conserved V-encoded cysteine to the conserved J-encoded phenylalanine. The earlier analysis of 500 to 650 of the donors excluded any sequence lacking an unambiguous match to a single V gene segment. In an earlier analysis of approximately 610 of the donors, V segments were called functional above 56.7% productive rearrangements and were called segregating when the between-donor standard deviation exceeded 5%. A statistical classification framework was built for diagnosing cytomegalovirus status from the catalog of TCR beta chain sequences. In a later analysis, TCR nucleotide sequences were compared against IMGT/GENE-DB human TR gene sequences so that V and J genes could be assigned. A later analysis assigned CDR3 sequences and most-parsimonious VDJ recombination scenarios with the TCRdist pipeline. In a later analysis, every TCR beta chain was defined by the combination of its CDR3 amino acid sequence and its V-gene family, and reads without a unique V-gene family were dropped. As a way to deal with suspected cross-contamination and a sequencing artifact, a later analysis dropped roughly 600 nucleotide sequences that were highly shared and had low generation probability. A later analysis calculated a clonal expansion index for each public chain from normalized within-repertoire ranks of inferred template counts. A later analysis computed generation probabilities with a VDJ recombination model fitted to out-of-frame rearrangements, and checked the results against IGoR. Hypergeometric tests were used in a later analysis to score TCR-TCR, TCR-HLA and TCR-CMV co-occurrence, with a repertoire-size bias correction applied to the TCR pairs. In a later analysis, false discovery rates were estimated by permuting HLA or CMV assignments 20 times. In a later analysis, co-occurring TCRs were grouped using DBSCAN, and TCRdist sequence similarity was added for clustering within HLA-allele-positive subsets. Repertoires with fewer than 30,000 or more than 120,000 public chains were left out of co-occurrence clustering, as were several repertoires with anomalous nucleotide sharing. The table was pulled from immuneACCESS by TCRdb, which kept in-frame rearrangements only. Such tables lose some clones; where checked, under half of the loss comes from unresolved V genes, and the rest has no known cause. The V and J calls and clone size were taken over from that table, and D and trimming were inferred from the DNA. The sample table lists around 150,000 clones, roughly 76% of them with a count of one. The top ten hold over 1.2% of the sample.

Taken from the germline V gene, the CDR1 and CDR2 loops are SGDLS and YYNGEE. Relative to germline, V is 4 bases shorter and J is 4 bases shorter, with 17 bases between their ends. The CDR3 goes from the cysteine to the phenylalanine over 15 residues. The sequence is cut down to CDR3 DNA, 45 bases in frame from base 1. The cohort was made up of roughly 670 healthy bone marrow donors. All cohort members were sampled while nominally healthy, although unrecorded immune exposures were likely present. The donor tested CMV seronegative and was one of the 352 seronegative cohort members. A peripheral blood sample was collected from each donor, and TCR beta sequencing was performed on peripheral blood mononuclear cells. The Qiagen DNeasy Blood Extraction Kit was used to extract genomic DNA from the blood cell samples.

The TCR sequence derives from a man aged 60 to 75 in good health and CMV-seronegative. Material: PBMCs. The chain couples TRBV9 to TRBJ2-5; the D gene is unclear. At the DNA level, the sequence is TGTGCCAGCAGCCCCCACCAGGCCCTGGGAGAGACCCAGTACTTC. Translated, it gives CASSPHQALGETQYF.